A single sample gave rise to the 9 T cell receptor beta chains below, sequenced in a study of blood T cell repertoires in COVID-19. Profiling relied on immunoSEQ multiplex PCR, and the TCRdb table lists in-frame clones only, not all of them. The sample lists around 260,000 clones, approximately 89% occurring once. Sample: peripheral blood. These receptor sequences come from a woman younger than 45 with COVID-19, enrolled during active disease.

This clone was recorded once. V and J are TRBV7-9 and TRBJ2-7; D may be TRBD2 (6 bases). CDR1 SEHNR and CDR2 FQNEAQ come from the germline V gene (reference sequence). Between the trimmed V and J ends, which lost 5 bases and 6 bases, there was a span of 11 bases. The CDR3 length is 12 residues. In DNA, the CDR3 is TGTGCCAGCAGCCGACGGGGGATCGAGCAGTACTTC. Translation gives CASSRRGIEQYF.

CDR3 region: CASSQIATNEKLFF. CDR3 sequence (DNA): TGTGCCAGCAGCCAAATTGCAACTAATGAAAAACTGTTTTTT. V and J are TRBV2 and TRBJ1-4; D gene ambiguous. Trimming removed 6 bases from V and 0 bases from J, with 8 bases in between. From germline, CDR1 is SNHLY and CDR2 FYNNEI. The CDR3 loop spans 14 amino acids.

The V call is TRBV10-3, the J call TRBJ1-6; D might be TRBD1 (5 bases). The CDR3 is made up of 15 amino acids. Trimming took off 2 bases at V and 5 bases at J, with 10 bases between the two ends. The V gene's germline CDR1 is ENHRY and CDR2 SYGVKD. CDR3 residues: CAISEAGQNNSPLHF. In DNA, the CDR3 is TGTGCCATCAGTGAGGCAGGGCAGAATAATTCACCCCTCCACTTT.

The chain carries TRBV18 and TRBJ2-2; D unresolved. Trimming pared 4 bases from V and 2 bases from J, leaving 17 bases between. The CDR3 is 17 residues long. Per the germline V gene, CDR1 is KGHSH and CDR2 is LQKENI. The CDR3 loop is CASSQAGVTFNTGELFF. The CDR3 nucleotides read TGTGCCAGCTCACAGGCAGGCGTAACATTTAACACCGGGGAGCTGTTTTTT.

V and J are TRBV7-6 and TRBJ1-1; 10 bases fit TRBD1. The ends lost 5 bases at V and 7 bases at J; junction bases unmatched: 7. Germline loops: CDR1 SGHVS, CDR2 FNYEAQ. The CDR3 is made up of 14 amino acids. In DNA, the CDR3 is TGTGCCAGCAGCCTGGGACAGGGGCAGGGTGAAGCTTTCTTT. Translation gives CASSLGQGQGEAFF. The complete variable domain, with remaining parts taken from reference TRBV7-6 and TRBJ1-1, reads GAGVSQSPRYKVTKRGQDVALRCDPISGHVSLYWYRQALGQGPEFLTYFNYEAQQDKSGLPNDRFSAERPEGSISTLTIQRTEQRDSAMYRCASSLGQGQGEAFFGQGTRLTVV.

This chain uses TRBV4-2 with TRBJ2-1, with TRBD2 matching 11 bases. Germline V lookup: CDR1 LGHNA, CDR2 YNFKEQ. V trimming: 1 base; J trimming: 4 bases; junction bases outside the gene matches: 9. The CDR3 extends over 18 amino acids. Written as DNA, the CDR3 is TGTGCCAGCAGCCAAGCACAAACCGGGACTAGCGGATACAATGAGCAGTTCTTC. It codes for CASSQAQTGTSGYNEQFF.

CDR3 sequence reads: CARTRDTYNEQFF. The CDR3, as DNA: TGTGCCAGGACTAGGGATACCTACAATGAGCAGTTCTTC. This chain links TRBV27 with TRBJ2-1; tentatively, D is TRBD2 (6 bases). Germline loops: CDR1 MNHEY, CDR2 SMNVEV (reference sequence). V gave up 9 bases and J gave up 2 bases, with 11 bases separating them. There are 13 residues in the CDR3.

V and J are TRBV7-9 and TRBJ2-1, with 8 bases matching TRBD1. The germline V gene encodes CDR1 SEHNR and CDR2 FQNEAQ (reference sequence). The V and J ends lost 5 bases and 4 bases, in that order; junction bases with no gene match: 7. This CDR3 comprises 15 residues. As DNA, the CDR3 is TGTGCCAGCAGCCCACGACAGGGGCCATACAATGAGCAGTTCTTC. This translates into CASSPRQGPYNEQFF.

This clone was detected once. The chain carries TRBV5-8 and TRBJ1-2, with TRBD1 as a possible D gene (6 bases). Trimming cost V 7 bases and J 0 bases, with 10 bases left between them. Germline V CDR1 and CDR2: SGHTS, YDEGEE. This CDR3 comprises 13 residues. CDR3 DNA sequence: TGTGCCAGCGGCTCAGGGGCTAACTATGGCTACACCTTC. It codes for CASGSGANYGYTF.